These T cell receptor beta chains were read from a single sample in a study of blood T cell repertoires in COVID-19. This table comes from immunoSEQ multiplex PCR, and its TCRdb copy is limited to in-frame clones, with some not included. The table has fewer than 20,000 clones, about nine tenths seen once. The source material was peripheral blood. Every receptor here comes from an older man with acute or convalescent COVID-19. Each CDR3 is given with its conserved first and last residue. The order of the fields is CDR3 length, clone size, D gene, V gene, J gene, CDR3 protein, CDR3 DNA. The D gene is left open where the match is weak. The size of a clone is reported for some rows only, either as once, few or many, or as a class for expanded clones.

>15|.|TRBD1|TRBV18|TRBJ2-7
CASSPPGTGRDEQYF
TGTGCCAGCTCCCCTCCCGGGACAGGGAGGGACGAGCAGTACTTC
>14|.|TRBD2|TRBV19|TRBJ2-7
CASSPAGGAYEQYF
TGTGCCAGTAGTCCAGCGGGGGGCGCCTACGAGCAGTACTTC
>15|.|.|TRBV10-1|TRBJ2-2
CASSATDGKTGELFF
TGCGCCAGCAGTGCAACAGATGGAAAAACCGGGGAGCTGTTTTTT
>15|.|.|TRBV7-2|TRBJ2-5
CASSLDSTSQETQYF
TGTGCCAGCAGCTTAGATTCGACAAGTCAAGAGACCCAGTACTTC
>15|.|TRBD1|TRBV7-9|TRBJ1-4
CASSFPGTGVEKLFF
TGTGCCAGCAGCTTCCCTGGGACAGGGGTTGAAAAACTGTTTTTT
>16|once|.|TRBV27|TRBJ2-1
CASSPSHLSSYNEQFF
TGTGCCAGCAGTCCCTCCCACCTGAGCTCCTACAATGAGCAGTTCTTC
>13|once|.|TRBV2|TRBJ1-5
CASRRQINQPQHF
TGTGCCAGCAGGAGACAGATAAATCAGCCCCAGCATTTT
>14|.|.|TRBV7-9|TRBJ1-1
CASSLVSPAVEAFF
TGTGCCAGCAGCTTAGTCTCCCCGGCGGTGGAAGCTTTCTTT
>17|.|TRBD2|TRBV27|TRBJ2-1
CASSTSAEASSYNEQFF
TGTGCCAGCAGCACTAGCGCTGAGGCGAGCTCCTACAATGAGCAGTTCTTC
>13|.|TRBD1|TRBV6-5|TRBJ2-2
CASRLTGPGELFF
TGTGCCAGCAGGCTGACAGGGCCCGGGGAGCTGTTTTTT
>13|.|TRBD1|TRBV30|TRBJ1-1
CAWETGVDTEAFF
TGTGCCTGGGAAACAGGGGTCGACACTGAAGCTTTCTTT
>14|.|.|TRBV6-2/TRBV6-3|TRBJ1-5
CASSYGSEGQPQHF
TGTGCCAGCAGTTATGGGAGCGAGGGACAGCCCCAGCATTTT
>13|.|TRBD1|TRBV19|TRBJ1-6
CASGTGLYSPLHF
TGTGCCTCCGGGACAGGGTTGTATTCACCCCTCCACTTT
>12|.|.|TRBV30|TRBJ2-7
CAWVRSPYEQYF
TGTGCCTGGGTCCGGAGCCCCTACGAGCAGTACTTC
>15|.|.|TRBV4-1|TRBJ1-2
CASSQASTELYGYTF
TGCGCCAGCAGCCAAGCGTCCACAGAACTCTATGGCTACACCTTC
>13|.|.|TRBV5-4|TRBJ2-7
CASSLSGVHEQYF
TGTGCCAGCAGCTTATCGGGGGTCCACGAGCAGTACTTC
>12|.|.|TRBV12-3/TRBV12-4|TRBJ2-2
CASNRNTGELFF
TGTGCCAGCAACAGAAACACCGGGGAGCTGTTTTTT
>18|.|TRBD2|TRBV5-1|TRBJ2-5
CASSSLPALAGGRETQYF
TGCGCCAGCAGCTCCCTTCCGGCTTTAGCGGGGGGGCGCGAGACCCAGTACTTC
>12|.|.|TRBV29-1|TRBJ2-5
CSVVPGAETQYF
TGCAGCGTTGTACCAGGGGCAGAGACCCAGTACTTC
>16|once|TRBD2|TRBV9|TRBJ2-3
CASSERGLAVTDTQYF
TGTGCCAGCAGCGAACGAGGGCTAGCGGTCACAGATACGCAGTATTTT
>13|.|.|TRBV7-2|TRBJ1-1
CASSLAQGTEAFF
TGTGCCAGCAGCTTAGCGCAGGGCACTGAAGCTTTCTTT
>16|.|TRBD1|TRBV3-1/TRBV3-2|TRBJ1-1
CASSQDLNRGSTEAFF
TGTGCCAGCAGCCAAGATTTAAACAGGGGGAGCACTGAAGCTTTCTTT